The clone carrying this TCR beta chain was counted at least ten times. Its antigen is not identified. The data were obtained in a study of regulatory T cells in long-lasting Graves disease. Time point noted: newly diagnosed GD, antithyroid drugs for less than 3 months. PBMC-derived RNA was used for the TCR library. The patient group derived from an endocrinology department in Xi'an, China. Study-wide findings and caveats: A reduction in accuracy may have resulted from the small sample size.

Germline V CDR1 and CDR2: LGHDT, YNNKEL (reference sequence). This CDR3 spans 12 amino acids. V was cut by 6 bases and J by 2 bases, with 5 bases left in between. iRepertoire HTBI primers and Arm-PCR of CDR3 regions built TCR beta libraries. TCRdb recomputed calls from the multiplex PCR reads with MiXCR, one row per CDR3 protein. Counted here are approximately 440,000 distinct CDR3 sequences, 16% occurring once; the ten biggest clones make up 10% to 15%. Separately, the same data were catalogued under a study of T cells in Graves' hyperthyroidism and ophthalmopathy. That paper notes: Using the HTBI primer set, a first-round RT-PCR was run on the TCR CDR3. The authors' 13 V-J model separated ophthalmopathy from stable hyperthyroidism.

This sequence was found in a man aged 40-55 years with Graves disease. This chain uses TRBV3-1 with TRBJ1-5, with D hard to call. This material consisted of peripheral blood mononuclear cells (PBMCs), taken at new diagnosis, from a patient treated with antithyroid drugs. CDR3 nucleotide sequence: TGTGCCAGCAGTCATGGCAATCAGCCCCAGCATTTT. This gives the protein CASSHGNQPQHF.